This T cell receptor beta chain was documented in a study of blood T cell repertoires in COVID-19. About the research overall: Sites across the United States, Italy and Spain contributed samples from acute and convalescent COVID-19.

Method: immunoSEQ multiplex PCR; TCRdb's copy keeps in-frame clones and lacks some. The data contain 220,000 or so clones, about nine tenths of them singletons. Germline values: CDR1 SNHLY, CDR2 FYNNEI. The CDR3 is made up of 15 amino acids. V was pared by 4 bases and J by 2 bases, with 5 bases of the junction left unmatched. Sequenced material: peripheral blood. The receptor's source is a man in his sixties who had recovered from COVID-19. This rearrangement joins TRBV2 to TRBJ2-5; 9 bases agree with TRBD2. DNA of the CDR3: TGTGCCAGCAGTGGCACTAGCGGGCAACAAGAGACCCAGTACTTC. Encoded protein: CASSGTSGQQETQYF.